This TCR beta chain was recovered during a study of blood T cell repertoires in COVID-19. Across the study: Whether acute or convalescent, the COVID-19 samples came from the United States, Italy and Spain. T cells, B-cell-depleted T cells, or PBMCs provided the cDNA or gDNA that served as material.

TCRdb keeps only in-frame clones here, not all; method: immunoSEQ multiplex PCR. The data show about 64,000 clones, around 90% seen once. Those enrolled, adults aged 18 to 89 years, came from 25 or so US areas. The study assigned cohorts using participant-reported clinical history. The receptor was derived from a woman aged 40 to 50 who had recovered from COVID-19. What was sequenced was PBMCs or T cells enriched from blood (not recorded which).

CDR3: CASSLDGQISTDTQYF. The DNA of the CDR3 is TGCGCCAGCAGCTTGGATGGTCAGATTAGCACAGATACGCAGTATTTT. The genes are TRBV5-1 and TRBJ2-3, with no clear D. V was trimmed by 0 bases and J by 0 bases, leaving 11 bases between them. This CDR3 has 16 amino acids. CDR1 SGHRS and CDR2 YFSETQ come from the germline V gene.